This is a list of T cell receptor beta chains from one sample in a study of blood T cell repertoires in COVID-19. Clones were read by immunoSEQ multiplex PCR, and TCRdb kept only the in-frame ones, dropping some. The sample has about 230,000 clones, 89% seen once. What was sequenced was PBMCs or T cells enriched from blood (not recorded which). The receptors were gathered from a woman in her 30s with acute COVID-19. Both conserved end residues are part of each CDR3. Rows may omit the clone size; those that give it use once, few, many or a size class.

CAIRQATNEQYF	few	12	TRBV10-3
CASSQQTSGLNEQFF	-	15	TRBV7-8
CASSRSSGGATDTQYF	-	16	TRBV7-2
CAWSAQGNNSPLHF	-	14	TRBV30
CATSDPGTAYNEQFF	-	15	TRBV24-1
CASSLGRGFVTGELFF	-	16	TRBV28
CASSSGRAYEQYF	once	13	TRBV5-6
CASSPGGPQNYGYTF	-	15	TRBV5-1
CASSIGTAPNEQFF	-	14	TRBV27
CASSLGAGPQETQYF	-	15	TRBV7-2
CASSGARDTDRPQHF	-	15	TRBV25-1
CASSQGYDSSYEQYF	-	15	TRBV4-1
CASSTSGTGGYGYTF	-	15	TRBV19
CASSLVRGNEQFF	-	13	TRBV7-3
CASSPPGQSYEQYF	-	14	TRBV18
CASGRLTYEQYF	-	12	TRBV6-2/TRBV6-3
CATHRDGNTIYF	-	12	TRBV7-9
CASSLEGARGQPQHF	-	15	TRBV7-2
CAISGQINQPQHF	-	13	TRBV10-3
CASSQQETQYF	-	11	TRBV7-9
CASRQGYDDGYTF	-	13	TRBV6-5
CASSSYTRTVMNTEAFF	-	17	TRBV11-2
CASSQGQGRGEQFF	-	14	TRBV6-5
CASSQVTGPNEKLFF	-	15	TRBV4-3
CASSFSGTNTEAFF	-	14	TRBV7-8
CASSVDRRSGNTIYF	-	15	TRBV27
CASSGTSGGAYEQFF	-	15	TRBV5-5
CASSSGTGYEQYF	-	13	TRBV7-9
CASSPQGRRFGEQFF	-	15	TRBV25-1
CASSRGTAKNIQYF	-	14	TRBV6-2/TRBV6-3
CAWSRDGTVNTEAFF	once	15	TRBV30
CASSLAAGPYNEQFF	few	15	TRBV5-4
CATSEGARNQPQHF	-	14	TRBV24-1
CASSLGDTMNQPQHF	-	15	TRBV7-6
CASSEGPTSGGYEQYF	few	16	TRBV7-8
CASTLGLAGVNEQFF	-	15	TRBV19
CASSIRTANYGYTF	-	14	TRBV7-2
CSGRDTEYNEQFF	-	13	TRBV29-1
CASSQDPPIEAGARTDTQYF	-	20	TRBV4-3
CASSATGIEAFF	-	12	TRBV14
CASSPSPGLSYEQYF	-	15	TRBV11-2
CASSISGGAGTDTQYF	-	16	TRBV5-4
CASSPARQTSANEQFF	once	16	TRBV7-8
CASNRVPGPYEQYF	-	14	TRBV19
CASSSSVRTSYRSYEQYF	-	18	TRBV6-2/TRBV6-3
CASSLSPGTNEKLFF	few	15	TRBV7-2
CAISVGLDNEQFF	-	13	TRBV10-3
CASSVSSGATQETQYF	-	16	TRBV2
CASSQLSGSSGYTGELFF	-	18	TRBV5-4
CASSEAVLAAHYNEQFF	few	17	TRBV2
CATSDTFGEQFF	-	12	TRBV24-1
CASMGTGEYQPQHF	-	14	TRBV2
CASSIVAGDNQPQHF	-	15	TRBV19
CASSSSGTTTDNEKLFF	-	17	TRBV7-9
CASSLPSAGANVLTF	-	15	TRBV5-1
CASSSKFSTDTQYF	-	14	TRBV11-3
CSAASDSPLHF	-	11	TRBV20-1
CASSSTGGGSNQPQHF	-	16	TRBV28
CASSLGHRVGVGYTF	-	15	TRBV11-2